A single sample is the source of the 25 T cell receptor beta chains below, sequenced in a study of early T cells in non-severe SARS-CoV-2 infection. MiXCR was run by TCRdb on the 5' RACE reads, yielding one entry per CDR3 protein. There are 20,000 to 25,000 distinct CDR3 sequences in the sample; 4% occur only once, and about 1.5% lies in the top ten. Sequences were obtained from whole blood. These receptors came from an adult who was a healthcare worker with PCR-confirmed SARS-CoV-2 infection or an uninfected control (not recorded which).

This clonotype came up a few times. The chain carries TRBV6-1 and TRBJ1-5, with TRBD1 matching 8 bases. Germline assignment: CDR1 MNHNS and CDR2 SASEGT. V dropped 5 bases and J dropped 6; count of bases not matched to a gene: 15. This CDR3 comprises 17 residues. The CDR3 is CASSPISGAGGFQPQHF. The CDR3 nucleotides read TGTGCCAGCAGTCCCATCTCGGGGGCAGGGGGCTTTCAGCCCCAGCATTTT.

This clonotype was detected ten times or more. CDR3 coding DNA: TGCAGCGTTGTTCGCGTTATCGGCACAGATACGCAGTATTTT. Its translation: CSVVRVIGTDTQYF. The chain uses TRBV29-1 and TRBJ2-3; D is ambiguous. The V and J ends lost 4 bases and 1 base respectively, with 12 bases between them. Germline assignment: CDR1 SQVTM and CDR2 ANQGSEA. CDR3 size: 14 residues.

The V and J genes are TRBV4-3 and TRBJ2-5; tentatively, D is TRBD2 (6 bases). The germline V gene has CDR1 LGHNA and CDR2 YSLEER. This CDR3 is built from 15 residues. Trimming removed 1 base at V and 7 bases at J, with 16 bases between. The CDR3 bases are TGCGCCAGCAGCCAAGGGCCGGGGGAGGCGGGGACCCAGTACTTC. It codes for CASSQGPGEAGTQYF.

This clonotype came up many times. The V gene is TRBV10-2, the J gene TRBJ2-1; TRBD2 is a possible D gene (5 bases). This CDR3 is 15 amino acids long. V was pared by 3 bases and J by 0 bases, with 9 bases between. Germline-derived CDR1 and CDR2 are WSHSY and SAAADI. The CDR3 region is CASSDTGSSYNEQFF. The CDR3 coding sequence is TGCGCCAGCAGTGATACGGGGAGCTCCTACAATGAGCAGTTCTTC.

This clonotype turned up a few times. The V and J genes are TRBV7-9 and TRBJ2-1, with 9 bases lining up with TRBD1. The CDR3 is made up of 15 amino acids. The germline V gene encodes CDR1 SEHNR and CDR2 FQNEAQ (reference sequence). The V gene end was trimmed by 2 bases and the J gene end by 6 bases; junction bases not matched to a gene: 5. CDR3 amino acids: CASSLRGQGSNEQFF. The CDR3, as DNA: TGTGCCAGCAGCTTAAGGGGACAGGGAAGCAATGAGCAGTTCTTC. Looking up the rest from reference TRBV7-9 and TRBJ2-1 gives the full variable domain: DTGVSQNPRHKITKRGQNVTFRCDPISEHNRLYWYRQTLGQGPEFLTYFQNEAQLEKSRLLSDRFSAERPKGSFSTLEIQRTEQGDSAMYLCASSLRGQGSNEQFFGPGTRLTVL.

This clonotype was counted only a few times. The rearrangement uses TRBV20-1 and TRBJ2-1, with 8 bases fitting TRBD2. The V gene's germline CDR1 is DFQATT and CDR2 SNEGSKA (reference sequence). The CDR3 totals 16 residues. Trimming took 1 base from V and 10 from J; bases not matched to a gene: 15. CDR3 sequence reads: CSARVPGLAPTREQFF. The CDR3 coding sequence is TGCAGTGCTAGAGTCCCTGGACTAGCCCCTACCCGAGAGCAGTTCTTC.

This clonotype was recorded a few times. The CDR3 reads CASSPARGLYNEQFF. CDR3 DNA: TGTGCCAGCAGCCCTGCGCGGGGCCTCTACAATGAGCAGTTCTTC. The chain uses TRBV7-8 and TRBJ2-1; a weak D match, TRBD2 (6 bases). The V and J ends lost 5 bases and 3 bases respectively, with 14 bases between them. Germline lookup yields CDR1 SGHVS and CDR2 FQNEAQ. CDR3 length: 15 amino acids.

This clonotype has at least ten counts. The genes are TRBV7-2 and TRBJ2-5; D possibly corresponds to TRBD2 (5 bases). The CDR3 length is 15 residues. Germline V gene sequence: CDR1 SGHTA, CDR2 FQGNSA. V was trimmed by 2 bases and J by 4 bases, leaving 14 bases between them. For the CDR3, the DNA is TGTGCCAGCAGCTTAATGCTTCGGACTCGAGAGACCCAGTACTTC. Protein product: CASSLMLRTRETQYF.

This clonotype was seen ten or more times. The chain is built from TRBV6-1 and TRBJ1-1, with TRBD1 as a possible D gene (6 bases). V was pared by 6 bases and J by 1 base, with 15 bases between. Per the germline V gene, CDR1 is MNHNS and CDR2 is SASEGT. CDR3 length equals 15 residues. Here the CDR3 DNA reads TGTGCCAGCAGATTGAGCATACAGGGGAACACTGAAGCTTTCTTT. It yields the protein CASRLSIQGNTEAFF.

This clonotype occurred many times. The rearrangement joins TRBV12-3 or TRBV12-4 to TRBJ1-1; a weak D match, TRBD1 (5 bases). V gave up 6 bases and J gave up 0 bases, with 11 bases separating them. The CDR3 length is 14 residues. The CDR3 sequence is CASSSTVMNTEAFF. CDR3 DNA sequence: TGTGCCAGCAGCTCGACAGTGATGAACACTGAAGCTTTCTTT.

This clonotype has more than one count but fewer than ten. The genes are TRBV11-3 and TRBJ2-3; D not certain. The CDR3 contains 14 residues. V lost 3 bases and J lost 4, with 11 bases in between. From germline, CDR1 is SGHNT and CDR2 YENEEA. This chain's CDR3 is CASSFAQSPDTQYF. DNA of the CDR3: TGTGCCAGCAGCTTTGCCCAGTCTCCAGATACGCAGTATTTT.

This clonotype was seen ten or more times. The rearrangement joins TRBV7-2 to TRBJ1-1; unclear D gene. This CDR3 has 13 residues. CDR1 SGHTA and CDR2 FQGNSA come from the germline V gene. With 3 bases removed from V and 6 bases from J, the gap between germline ends came to 11 bases. The CDR3 bases are TGTGCCAGCAGCTTGATGGAGGCAGCTGAAGCTTTCTTT. Encoded protein: CASSLMEAAEAFF. Looking up the rest from reference TRBV7-2 and TRBJ1-1 gives the full variable domain: GAGVSQSPSNKVTEKGKDVELRCDPISGHTALYWYRQSLGQGLEFLIYFQGNSAPDKSGLPSDRFSAERTGGSVSTLTIQRTQQEDSAVYLCASSLMEAAEAFFGQGTRLTVV.

This clonotype is medium-sized (0.01 to 0.1%) within its sample. This chain uses TRBV18 with TRBJ1-5, with no clear D. CDR1 is KGHSH, CDR2 LQKENI, per germline. CDR3 size: 14 residues. V was pared by 3 bases and J by 0 bases, with 6 bases between. This CDR3 is CASSPGRSNQPQHF. Written as DNA, the CDR3 is TGTGCCAGCTCACCCGGGCGTAGCAATCAGCCCCAGCATTTT.

This clonotype was found many times. The genes are TRBV30 and TRBJ2-1, with D unclear. The CDR3 is 12 amino acids. Germline CDR1 is GTSNPN and CDR2 is SVGIG (reference sequence). V was trimmed by 2 bases and J by 9 bases, leaving 11 bases between them. The CDR3 here is CAWSKVGSEQFF. As DNA, the CDR3 is TGTGCCTGGAGTAAAGTGGGGTCTGAGCAGTTCTTC.

This clonotype was seen more than once but under ten times. This chain uses TRBV7-2 with TRBJ2-3; no clear D. The CDR3 has 16 residues. Trimming shortened V by 1 base and J by 0 bases, and 11 bases separated the two germline ends. Germline V gives CDR1 SGHTA, CDR2 FQGNSA. CDR3 DNA: TGTGCCAGCAGCTTAGTCCCTGGCGTGAGCACAGATACGCAGTATTTT. This sequence encodes CASSLVPGVSTDTQYF.

The chain recombines TRBV5-1 with TRBJ2-1, with 10 positions matching TRBD2. The germline gives CDR1 SGHRS, CDR2 YFSETQ. The CDR3 consists of 17 residues. The V segment lost 4 bases and the J segment 4 bases; nucleotides outside the gene matches: 11. The CDR3 DNA sequence: TGCGCCAGCAGCGGAGGATTTAGCGGGGGGCCGTACAATGAGCAGTTCTTC. Translation gives CASSGGFSGGPYNEQFF.

This clonotype was picked up many times. The chain employs TRBV6-2 or TRBV6-3 and TRBJ2-1; TRBD1 aligns across 7 bases. Germline lookup yields CDR1 MNHEY and CDR2 SVGEGT. V was pared by 4 bases and J by 0 bases, with 6 bases of the junction left unmatched. This CDR3 is built from 16 residues. In DNA, the CDR3 is TGTGCCAGCAGTTCCCAGGGACAGACCTCCTACAATGAGCAGTTCTTC. As protein: CASSSQGQTSYNEQFF.

This clonotype was found many times. The chain is built from TRBV3-1 and TRBJ2-3; D not resolved. Trimming left V 1 base short and J 4 bases short, with 21 bases between. CDR3 length equals 18 residues. Per germline, CDR1 LGHDT and CDR2 YNNKEL (reference sequence). CDR3 amino acids: CASSQAVGRKVGADTQYF. CDR3 nucleotide sequence: TGTGCCAGCAGCCAAGCAGTCGGCAGGAAGGTTGGGGCAGATACGCAGTATTTT.

This clonotype is labeled medium-sized. The chain links TRBV12-3 or TRBV12-4 to TRBJ1-5; TRBD1 is a possible D gene (5 bases). This CDR3 contains 16 residues. The V end lost 3 bases, the J end lost 5 bases, and 17 bases lay between the germline ends. CDR3 DNA sequence: TGTGCCAGCAGTTTCGGAGGGAGGGTCAGGGATCAGCCCCAGCATTTT. It is translated as CASSFGGRVRDQPQHF.

This clonotype showed up many times. The V call is TRBV10-2, the J call TRBJ1-5; D call uncertain. Looked up from germline, CDR1 is WSHSY and CDR2 is SAAADI. V lost 0 bases and J lost 2, with 8 bases in between. CDR3 size: 15 residues. The CDR3 here is CASSESWVGNQPQHF. In DNA, the CDR3 is TGCGCCAGCAGTGAGTCGTGGGTGGGCAATCAGCCCCAGCATTTT.

For this clonotype: Possible read error: a much larger clone is one base away. The chain couples TRBV7-9 to TRBJ1-4, with TRBD1 identical over 7 bases. Germline CDR1 is SEHNR and CDR2 is FQNEAQ (reference sequence). The CDR3 is 16 residues long. The CDR3 bases are TGTGCCTGCAGCTTAGCGCCGACAGGGTTGGGTGAAAAACTGTTTTTT. Protein: CACSLAPTGLGEKLFF.

This clonotype has a count of ten or more. This chain joins TRBV25-1 and TRBJ2-1; 9 nucleotides align to TRBD2. The CDR3 length is 22 residues. Trimming removed 2 bases from V and 0 bases from J; junction bases left unmatched: 20. Germline V CDR1 and CDR2: MGHDK, SYGVNS. CDR3 sequence reads: CASSEGVDPGTSGYSSYNEQFF. In DNA form, the CDR3 reads TGTGCCAGCAGTGAAGGAGTTGATCCGGGAACTAGCGGGTACAGCTCCTACAATGAGCAGTTCTTC.

This clonotype was seen ten or more times. The V and J genes are TRBV20-1 and TRBJ2-5; TRBD2 matches 8 bases. CDR1 DFQATT and CDR2 SNEGSKA come from the germline V gene (reference sequence). V shed 0 bases and J 7 bases; nucleotides not matched to a gene: 10. CDR3 length equals 15 residues. CDR3 protein: CSARDGGAGEGTQYF. CDR3 DNA sequence: TGCAGTGCTAGAGATGGTGGAGCGGGGGAGGGGACCCAGTACTTC.

The chain couples TRBV20-1 to TRBJ2-6; the D is unclear. The CDR3 is made up of 16 amino acids. V gave up 1 base and J gave up 0 bases, with 10 bases separating them. Germline V gene lookup returns CDR1 DFQATT and CDR2 SNEGSKA (reference sequence). CDR3 sequence: CSARAPGYSGANVLTF. The CDR3 DNA sequence: TGCAGTGCTAGAGCGCCCGGATACTCTGGGGCCAACGTCCTGACTTTC.

This chain connects TRBV2 to TRBJ1-2, with a tentative D call TRBD1 (5 bases). This CDR3 is 13 amino acids long. Per germline, CDR1 SNHLY and CDR2 FYNNEI. CDR3 protein: CLLAQGLNYGYTF. The DNA of the CDR3 is TGTCTCTTGGCGCAGGGACTTAACTATGGCTACACCTTC.